One TCR beta chain is described in this entry. The data derive from a study of CD8 T cells in Susac syndrome. This CDR3 has 14 residues. Trimming shortened V by 7 bases and J by 10 bases, and 20 bases separated the two germline ends. The sequenced target, TCR beta, came from blood CD8+ and CD4+ T cells. Healthy donors served as age- and sex-matched controls. The RNA input was about 0.5 to 1 ug, and it was reverse transcribed with random hexamers. An immunoSEQ multiplex PCR amplified TCR beta CDR3 over 54 Vbeta and 13 Jbeta. TCRdb recomputed calls from the immunoSEQ multiplex PCR reads with MiXCR, one row per CDR3 protein. The table includes under 200,000 distinct CDR3 sequences, roughly 95% detected once.

The clonotype originates from a human donor in good health. The sample was CD4+ T cells from PBMCs. The V call is TRBV12-3 or TRBV12-4, the J call TRBJ2-1; D perhaps matches TRBD1 (6 bases). CDR3 bases: TGTGCCAGCACCGTAAGGCAGGGGTTAGGGGAGCAGTTCTTC. This gives the protein CASTVRQGLGEQFF.